Following are 12 T cell receptor beta chains from one sample sequenced in a study of blood T cell repertoires in COVID-19. Sequencing used immunoSEQ multiplex PCR; TCRdb keeps in-frame clones, though not all of them. The table lists approximately 46,000 clones, roughly 90% of them singletons, with about 3% in the top ten. The source material was peripheral blood. Every receptor here comes from a man in his forties or fifties with active COVID-19.

This chain uses TRBV20-1 with TRBJ1-2; the D gene is possibly TRBD1 (5 bases). V lost 3 bases to trimming and J lost 8 bases, with 22 bases between them. The CDR3 has 15 residues. Germline values: CDR1 DFQATT, CDR2 SNEGSKA (reference sequence). The CDR3 reads CSASNVVGGFNGYTF. Written as DNA, the CDR3 is TGCAGTGCTAGTAATGTAGTTGGGGGGTTTAACGGCTACACCTTC.

This clone was picked up a small number of times. The chain links TRBV10-3 to TRBJ1-2, with TRBD1 identical over 7 bases. Germline V gene data show CDR1 as ENHRY and CDR2 as SYGVKD. V trimming: 5 bases; J trimming: 7 bases; junction bases outside the gene matches: 7. The CDR3 covers 13 residues. The CDR3 coding sequence is TGTGCCATCAGTACTCCGGGACAGTTTGGCTACACCTTC. It is translated as CAISTPGQFGYTF.

The rearrangement links TRBV19 to TRBJ1-2, with 8 bases that match TRBD1. The germline V gene encodes CDR1 LNHDA and CDR2 SQIVND (reference sequence). CDR3 size: 16 residues. With V trimmed by 2 bases and J by 2 bases, 7 bases remained unmatched. CDR3 nucleotide sequence: TGTGCCAGTAGTATAAGGAGGGACAGGATAAACTATGGCTACACCTTC. Translated: CASSIRRDRINYGYTF.

The gene calls are TRBV10-3 and TRBJ1-6; TRBD1 matches at 10 bases. Unmatched junction bases numbered 3, after V lost 4 bases and J lost 6 bases. Germline lookup yields CDR1 ENHRY and CDR2 SYGVKD. This CDR3 has 15 amino acids. The CDR3 nucleotides are TGTGCCATCAGTGGGACAGGGGGTAGTAATTCACCCCTCCACTTT. This sequence encodes CAISGTGGSNSPLHF.

The chain has TRBV6-6 and TRBJ2-5; D gene unclear. The ends were cut back, 0 bases at V and 3 bases at J, with 8 bases in the middle. CDR1 MNHNY and CDR2 SVGAGI come from the germline V gene (reference sequence). The CDR3 is made up of 14 amino acids. The CDR3 region is CASSYSNAEETQYF. The CDR3 DNA is TGTGCCAGCAGTTACTCGAATGCAGAAGAGACCCAGTACTTC.

The chain has TRBV7-6 and TRBJ2-1; D might be TRBD1 (5 bases). Germline V gene sequence: CDR1 SGHVS, CDR2 FNYEAQ. The CDR3 runs to 15 residues. Trimming took 6 bases from V and 0 from J, leaving 12 bases between them. The CDR3 bases are TGTGCCAGCAGGATGACAGTCAGCTCCTACAATGAGCAGTTCTTC. Its translation: CASRMTVSSYNEQFF.

The chain couples TRBV6-1 to TRBJ2-1; 7 positions match TRBD2. The junction had 6 bases not matched to a gene; V was cut back by 2 bases and J by 2 bases. This CDR3 region has 16 residues. The V gene's germline CDR1 is MNHNS and CDR2 SASEGT. The CDR3 sequence is CASSEPPSGAYNEQFF. The CDR3 DNA is TGTGCCAGCAGTGAACCCCCCAGCGGGGCCTACAATGAGCAGTTCTTC.

This sequence joins TRBV2 and TRBJ2-3, with 7 bases aligning to TRBD1. Unmatched junction bases numbered 9, after V lost 10 bases and J lost 2 bases. CDR3 length: 14 residues. The germline V gene has CDR1 SNHLY and CDR2 FYNNEI. As DNA, the CDR3 is TGTGCCACCAAACAGGGGCCCTTCACAGATACGCAGTATTTT. Its protein product is CATKQGPFTDTQYF.

This chain uses TRBV29-1 with TRBJ2-3; 12 nucleotides agree with TRBD2. This CDR3 comprises 15 residues. V lost 4 bases and J lost 2; bases outside the gene matches: 4. The germline CDR1 and CDR2 sequences are SQVTM and ANQGSEA. Here the CDR3 DNA reads TGCAGCGTTGTACTAGCGGGGGGTAACACAGATACGCAGTATTTT. Protein product: CSVVLAGGNTDTQYF.

The chain is built from TRBV18 and TRBJ1-5; the D gene is possibly TRBD1 (5 bases). The length of the CDR3 is 16 residues. V gave up 5 bases and J gave up 1 base, with 15 bases separating them. Germline CDR1 is KGHSH and CDR2 is LQKENI. The CDR3: CASSWRGRESNQPQHF. CDR3 in DNA: TGTGCCAGCTCATGGAGGGGCAGGGAGAGCAATCAGCCCCAGCATTTT.

This rearrangement joins TRBV7-3 to TRBJ1-6, with D hard to call. Germline-derived CDR1 and CDR2 are SGHTA and FQGTGA. Trimming cost V 4 bases and J 9 bases, with 10 bases left between them. This CDR3 has 13 amino acids. CDR3 sequence: CASSSSGFSPLHF. CDR3 DNA: TGTGCCAGCAGCTCCTCGGGATTTTCACCCCTCCACTTT.

CDR3 in DNA: TGTGCCAGCGGTAAGCGGGGGGCCTTGACAGATACGCAGTATTTT. It specifies CASGKRGALTDTQYF. The V gene is TRBV2, the J gene TRBJ2-3, with TRBD2 matching 9 bases. Germline CDR1 is SNHLY and CDR2 is FYNNEI. CDR3 length equals 15 residues. The ends lost 8 bases at V and 3 bases at J; junction bases unmatched: 9.